This T cell receptor (beta chain) was observed in a study of Graves' ophthalmopathy and Graves' hyperthyroidism. V lost 8 bases, J lost 4 bases, and 15 bases lay in between. The CDR3 runs 13 residues. The V gene's germline CDR1 is PRHDT and CDR2 FYEKMQ (reference sequence). The sequenced template was RNA, covering the TCR beta CDR3 region. In the first round, RT-PCR was carried out with HTBI primers, and a multiplex PCR formed the second round. TCRdb called the multiplex PCR reads again in MiXCR, with one record for every CDR3 protein. Among a few hundred thousand distinct CDR3 sequences listed, approximately 17% were seen once. The sample holds a few counts of this clonotype.

This chain links TRBV13 with TRBJ2-7; D unresolved. The sequenced material came from peripheral blood. The TCR was taken from an adult woman with stable Graves' hyperthyroidism. CDR3 coding DNA: TGTGCCAGCTCACCGACTCTCGGGTACGAGCAGTACTTC. Encoded protein: CASSPTLGYEQYF.